This T cell receptor beta chain was observed in a study of blood T cell repertoires in COVID-19 (dated by TCRdb to about 2020). About the full investigation: Samples from collaborators originated in the United States, Italy and Spain and spanned both the acute and convalescent phases of COVID-19. The prospective study material was composed of cDNA or gDNA derived from T cells, B-cell-depleted T cells, or PBMCs. The samples were drawn from the first 160 participants of the ongoing ImmuneRACE study and from 1,200 or so subjects provided by 6 global collaborators. Sample metadata almost always included a de-identified subject ID, COVID-19 status, age in years and sex. Where available, HLA class I and class II types were taken from metadata supplied by the sample provider and were not determined by assay-based typing. The dataset comprised deeply sampled blood TCRbeta repertoires from subjects exposed to, actively infected with, or recovered from COVID-19. A freely available public database, intended as a resource for researchers studying the immune response to SARS-CoV-2, is where the repertoires were released. Beyond this particular receptor, the publication reports: The amount of clinical and demographic metadata varied by source and participant and was provided uncurated.

Collaborating institutions collected whole blood in K2EDTA tubes following their own protocols. Collaborator samples were shipped for TCRbeta analysis as frozen whole blood, isolated PBMCs, or DNA extracted from either sample type. The V end loses 4 bases and the J end loses 10 bases, and a stretch of 7 bases separates them. The germline V gene specifies SQVTM as CDR1 and ANQGSEA as CDR2. The CDR3, from cysteine to phenylalanine, totals 9 residues. Only the CDR3 part of the read is kept: 27 bases, read in frame from the first base. TCRbeta CDR3 regions were amplified from genomic DNA using the immunoSEQ Assay, a bias-controlled multiplex PCR. The published analysis was carried out like this. The number of nucleated cells in each sample was estimated by amplification of reference gene primers within the assay. To quantify the absolute abundance of each unique TCRbeta CDR3 rearrangement, sequence reads were collapsed and filtered. For each sample, productive Simpson clonality was calculated as the square root of Simpson's diversity index across productive rearrangements. TCRdb holds this immuneACCESS table with in-frame rearrangements only. Some clones are missing; in checked studies, unresolved V genes explain under half, and the rest has no known cause. V, J and clone size are those of that table, while D and trimming were read from the DNA. Counted in this sample were fewer than 90,000 clones; 75% to 90% of them appeared once. About 19% of the sample is taken by the ten largest.

In the case of this clone: The target of this receptor is not known. Per-nucleotide qualities are absent, and no much larger clonotype sits a single base away.

Sequencing was done on a sample of peripheral blood. This TCR came from a woman aged 80 or over with acute or convalescent COVID-19. The chain joins TRBV29-1 to TRBJ1-2; the best D guess is TRBD1, with 5 bases matching. CDR3 loop: CSVGQYYTF. The nucleotide sequence reads as follows: TGCAGCGTTGGACAGTACTACACCTTC.